The 28 T cell receptor beta chains in this list originate from one sample, sequenced in a study of graft-versus-host responses after intestinal transplantation. The repertoire was sequenced with immunoSEQ multiplex PCR; TCRdb's copy has only in-frame clones and lacks some. Of just under 55,000 clones in the sample, about 90% were seen once. This specimen was PBMCs, taken 650 to 670 days after intestinal transplant. The receptor source for this set is a human patient who received an intestinal transplant, so some T cells may come from the graft donor.

The gene calls are TRBV5-5 and TRBJ2-7, with TRBD1 matching 7 bases. The germline V gene encodes CDR1 SGHKS and CDR2 YYEKEE (reference sequence). With 2 bases clipped from V and 6 bases from J, the junction kept 5 bases outside the gene matches. The CDR3 covers 13 residues. The CDR3 loop reads CASSLQGQSEQYF. DNA for the CDR3: TGTGCCAGCAGCTTACAGGGGCAAAGCGAGCAGTACTTC.

The chain links TRBV2 to TRBJ2-2, with D perhaps being TRBD1 or TRBD2 (5 bases each). V lost 0 bases and J lost 0, with 20 bases in between. This CDR3 contains 20 residues. Looked up from germline, CDR1 is SNHLY and CDR2 is FYNNEI. CDR3 sequence reads: CASSEALLMGVIANTGELFF. The CDR3 DNA is TGTGCCAGCAGTGAAGCGCTGTTGATGGGGGTAATCGCGAACACCGGGGAGCTGTTTTTT.

The rearrangement uses TRBV4-1 and TRBJ2-2; D assignment may be TRBD1 or TRBD2 (6 bases each). Trimming shortened V by 0 bases and J by 7 bases, and 15 bases separated the two germline ends. The CDR3 covers 16 residues. Germline loops: CDR1 MGHRA, CDR2 YSYEKL. The CDR3 sequence: CASSQEGGRHGGELFF. CDR3 nucleotides: TGCGCCAGCAGCCAAGAGGGGGGCCGACACGGCGGGGAGCTGTTTTTT.

The chain carries TRBV18 and TRBJ1-6; TRBD1 agrees at 7 bases. Trimming at V came to 3 bases and at J to 7 bases, leaving 6 bases not matched to a gene. This CDR3 has 15 residues. Germline CDR1 KGHSH, CDR2 LQKENI. The CDR3 sequence is CASSPRQGGNSPLHF. CDR3 bases: TGTGCCAGCTCACCTCGACAGGGAGGAAATTCACCCCTCCACTTT.

The chain recombines TRBV25-1 with TRBJ1-1; TRBD1 agrees at 7 bases. The CDR3 is made up of 15 amino acids. Germline values: CDR1 MGHDK, CDR2 SYGVNS. The V and J ends lost 7 bases and 5 bases, in that order; junction bases with no gene match: 13. Here the CDR3 reads CASISNNRGSTEAFF. The CDR3, as DNA: TGTGCCAGCATCAGCAACAACAGGGGTAGTACTGAAGCTTTCTTT. Looking up the rest from reference TRBV25-1 and TRBJ1-1 gives the full variable domain: EADIYQTPRYLVIGTGKKITLECSQTMGHDKMYWYQQDPGMELHLIHYSYGVNSTEKGDLSSESTVSRIRTEHFPLTLESARPSHTSQYLCASISNNRGSTEAFFGQGTRLTVV.

The chain is built from TRBV25-1 and TRBJ2-1, with TRBD1 matching 7 bases. Germline V gene sequence: CDR1 MGHDK, CDR2 SYGVNS. V shed 2 bases, J shed 12 bases, and the junction held 10 bases outside the gene matches. The CDR3 consists of 14 residues. CDR3 DNA sequence: TGTGCCAGCAGTGAAAATACCGGGACAGTAGTGCAGTTCTTC. Protein: CASSENTGTVVQFF.

The rearrangement uses TRBV5-1 and TRBJ2-5; TRBD2 aligns across 8 bases. The CDR3 extends over 15 amino acids. Germline loops: CDR1 SGHRS, CDR2 YFSETQ. The V gene end was trimmed by 4 bases and the J gene end by 1 base; junction bases not matched to a gene: 6. The chain's CDR3 is CASSQTTSGQETQYF. The CDR3 nucleotides are TGCGCCAGCAGCCAAACAACTAGCGGCCAAGAGACCCAGTACTTC.

This clone was detected once. The chain's CDR3 is CASRYDSQGGQPQHF. CDR3 coding DNA: TGTGCCAGTAGGTATGACTCCCAAGGCGGTCAGCCCCAGCATTTT. This chain connects TRBV19 to TRBJ1-5; D gene ambiguous. Germline lookup yields CDR1 LNHDA and CDR2 SQIVND (reference sequence). The CDR3 sequence is 15 residues long. Trimming left V 6 bases short and J 6 bases short, with 18 bases between.

Note on this clone: The junction does not match germline at one end; this may be a read error. The rearrangement joins TRBV5-4 to TRBJ1-2, with a weak D call TRBD1 (5 bases). CDR3 size: 11 residues. Germline CDR1 reads SGHNT; CDR2 reads YYREEE (reference sequence). In DNA form, the CDR3 reads TGTGCCAGCACCCTGGGGCAGTCTCACGCCTTC. This gives the protein CASTLGQSHAF.

V usage is TRBV5-1 and J usage is TRBJ2-7; tentatively, D is TRBD1 (6 bases). Trimming removed 4 bases at V and 3 bases at J, with 8 bases between. The CDR3 has 12 residues. Germline values: CDR1 SGHRS, CDR2 YFSETQ. CDR3 sequence (DNA): TGCGCCAGCAGCCAGGGGAGCTACGAGCAGTACTTC. It translates to CASSQGSYEQYF. Full variable domain (rest looked up from reference TRBV5-1 and TRBJ2-7): KAGVTQTPRYLIKTRGQQVTLSCSPISGHRSVSWYQQTPGQGLQFLFEYFSETQRNKGNFPGRFSGRQFSNSRSEMNVSTLELGDSALYLCASSQGSYEQYFGPGTRLTVT.

DNA for the CDR3: TGTGCCAGCAGCTTTATCATCCACGAGCAGTACTTC. Its translation: CASSFIIHEQYF. This chain joins TRBV7-9 and TRBJ2-7, with no clear D. Trimming took off 3 bases at V and 5 bases at J, with 8 bases between the two ends. CDR1 SEHNR and CDR2 FQNEAQ come from the germline V gene (reference sequence). The CDR3 contains 12 residues.

The chain recombines TRBV19 with TRBJ2-5; TRBD2 might be the D (6 bases). The germline CDR1 and CDR2 sequences are LNHDA and SQIVND (reference sequence). The germline V and J ends were trimmed by 5 bases and 2 bases, with 9 bases remaining between them. The CDR3 extends over 13 amino acids. The CDR3 sequence is CASSGGLQETQYF. CDR3 in DNA: TGTGCCAGTAGTGGTGGACTACAAGAGACCCAGTACTTC.

The J gene is TRBJ1-3, the V gene TRBV2; D remains ambiguous. This CDR3 has 15 residues. V dropped 6 bases and J dropped 0 bases, with 12 bases sitting between them. The V gene's germline CDR1 is SNHLY and CDR2 FYNNEI. CDR3 DNA: TGTGCCAGCAGCGAGCCCCGTAACTCTGGAAACACCATATATTTT. Its protein is CASSEPRNSGNTIYF.

This chain joins TRBV4-1 and TRBJ1-5, with 9 bases matching TRBD1. Germline lookup yields CDR1 MGHRA and CDR2 YSYEKL. The CDR3 is 17 amino acids. V dropped 0 bases and J dropped 2; count of bases not matched to a gene: 5. CDR3 amino acids: CASSQDGGQGGNQPQHF. The CDR3 DNA sequence: TGCGCCAGCAGCCAAGATGGGGGACAGGGCGGCAATCAGCCCCAGCATTTT.

The chain combines TRBV15 with TRBJ2-7; D unresolved. The CDR3 covers 13 residues. Germline V gene lookup returns CDR1 LNHNV and CDR2 YYDKDF (reference sequence). The V end lost 3 bases, the J end lost 2 bases, and 8 bases lay between the germline ends. In DNA form, the CDR3 reads TGTGCCACCAGCAGTGTTCAAGCCTACGAGCAGTACTTC. Translation gives CATSSVQAYEQYF.

V usage is TRBV4-2 and J usage is TRBJ1-1; D is possibly TRBD1 (5 bases). Between the trimmed V and J ends, which lost 5 bases and 6 bases, there was a span of 22 bases. CDR1 is LGHNA, CDR2 YNFKEQ, per germline. The CDR3 consists of 16 residues. The DNA of the CDR3 is TGTGCCAGCAGCTTGGTCCGGGGCGACAAGAGGCCTGAAGCTTTCTTT. It yields the protein CASSLVRGDKRPEAFF.

This clone was recorded only once. The chain has TRBV18 and TRBJ2-3; TRBD1 aligns across 10 bases. CDR3 length equals 17 residues. V dropped 3 bases and J dropped 2; count of bases not matched to a gene: 8. Germline V CDR1 and CDR2: KGHSH, LQKENI. CDR3 loop: CASSPIQGQGSTDTQYF. For the CDR3, the DNA is TGTGCCAGCTCACCGATACAGGGACAGGGGTCCACAGATACGCAGTATTTT.

The chain joins TRBV4-1 to TRBJ1-5; 8 positions match TRBD1. Germline V gene lookup returns CDR1 MGHRA and CDR2 YSYEKL. CDR3 length equals 16 residues. With 4 bases clipped from V and 4 bases from J, the junction kept 9 bases outside the gene matches. CDR3 protein: CASSPDRVDGNQPQHF. CDR3 bases: TGCGCCAGCAGCCCGGACAGGGTGGATGGTAATCAGCCCCAGCATTTT.

This clone was observed a single time. The chain uses TRBV18 and TRBJ2-5; 8 bases align to TRBD1. CDR3 length: 14 residues. V gave up 3 bases and J gave up 4 bases; unmatched junction bases: 4. Germline V gene sequence: CDR1 KGHSH, CDR2 LQKENI. CDR3 loop: CASSPRTGTETQYF. The CDR3 nucleotides read TGTGCCAGCTCACCGCGGACAGGGACAGAGACCCAGTACTTC.

The rearrangement uses TRBV25-1 and TRBJ1-1, with D perhaps matching TRBD1 (6 bases). The CDR3 loop spans 14 amino acids. Germline-derived CDR1 and CDR2 are MGHDK and SYGVNS. Trimming pared 5 bases from V and 0 bases from J, leaving 10 bases between. In DNA, the CDR3 is TGTGCCAGCAGTAAAAACAGGGTGAACACTGAAGCTTTCTTT. It yields the protein CASSKNRVNTEAFF.

The chain uses TRBV2 and TRBJ2-1; unclear D gene. Germline V gives CDR1 SNHLY, CDR2 FYNNEI. V was shortened by 7 bases and J by 9 bases, with 4 bases between the two germline ends. This CDR3 is 9 amino acids long. The CDR3 DNA follows: TGTGCCAGCAAAGCTGAGCAGTTCTTC. Translated: CASKAEQFF.

This rearrangement joins TRBV29-1 to TRBJ1-1; D call uncertain. This CDR3 has 11 residues. V was cut by 5 bases and J by 3 bases, with 7 bases left in between. CDR1 and CDR2 (germline): SQVTM, ANQGSEA. CDR3 protein: CSVRYDTEAFF. Written as DNA, the CDR3 is TGCAGCGTTCGATACGACACTGAAGCTTTCTTT.

The V gene is TRBV7-9, the J gene TRBJ2-6; D possibly corresponds to TRBD2 (6 bases). The CDR3 is 16 amino acids. Germline V lookup: CDR1 SEHNR, CDR2 FQNEAQ (reference sequence). The germline V and J ends were trimmed by 1 base and 0 bases, with 7 bases remaining between them. In DNA, the CDR3 is TGTGCCAGCAGCTTAGGGCGGGACTCTGGGGCCAACGTCCTGACTTTC. Translating it yields CASSLGRDSGANVLTF.

This clone was seen only once. This chain uses TRBV7-6 with TRBJ2-3; D ambiguous. Trimming cost V 3 bases and J 1 base, with 5 bases left between them. Per the germline V gene, CDR1 is SGHVS and CDR2 is FNYEAQ. The CDR3 length is 13 residues. Here the CDR3 reads CASSFQGTDTQYF. In nucleotides, the CDR3 is TGTGCCAGCAGCTTTCAGGGCACAGATACGCAGTATTTT. The full variable domain, in which reference TRBV7-6 and TRBJ2-3 provide the parts outside the CDR3, is GAGVSQSPRYKVTKRGQDVALRCDPISGHVSLYWYRQALGQGPEFLTYFNYEAQQDKSGLPNDRFSAERPEGSISTLTIQRTEQRDSAMYRCASSFQGTDTQYFGPGTRLTVL.

The chain combines TRBV21-1 with TRBJ2-1; the table's D call, TRBD1, has no DNA check behind it. TRBV21-1 is a pseudogene. This CDR3 region has 17 residues. DNA of the CDR3: TGTGCCAGCAGCAACACCGGGACAGGGGCTCGGGTTGTCGAGCAGTTCTTC. It yields the protein CASSNTGTGARVVEQFF.

This clone was found once. The chain recombines TRBV14 with TRBJ1-5, with a tentative D call TRBD1 (5 bases). Per the germline V gene, CDR1 is SGHDN and CDR2 is FVKESK. The V and J ends lost 0 bases and 9 bases respectively, with 9 bases between them. The CDR3 spans 13 residues. The CDR3 sequence is CASSQDGTGPQHF. The DNA of the CDR3 is TGTGCCAGCAGCCAAGACGGGACGGGGCCCCAGCATTTT.

This clone was seen more than once but under ten times. The chain recombines TRBV7-9 with TRBJ1-1; no clear D gene. The germline V gene encodes CDR1 SEHNR and CDR2 FQNEAQ (reference sequence). Deletions cut 5 bases from V and 4 bases from J, with 11 bases between. The CDR3 consists of 13 residues. DNA for the CDR3: TGTGCCAGCAGCGCTCAGCAAGGCACTGAAGCTTTCTTT. It codes for CASSAQQGTEAFF.

The chain employs TRBV19 and TRBJ1-3, with D perhaps matching TRBD1 (5 bases). Per germline, CDR1 LNHDA and CDR2 SQIVND (reference sequence). This CDR3 is 17 amino acids long. The ends were cut back, 2 bases at V and 0 bases at J, with 14 bases in the middle. The CDR3 reads CASSIPRGLSSGNTIYF. The CDR3 bases are TGTGCCAGTAGTATACCTAGGGGTTTATCCTCTGGAAACACCATATATTTT.